Shown below are 14 T cell receptor beta chains from a single sample sequenced in a study of shared clonotypes between healthy human individuals. The method was immunoSEQ multiplex PCR; TCRdb's version includes in-frame clones alone and lacks a portion of them. Of 450,000 to 650,000 clones in the sample, around 80% are singletons; the top ten hold 12%. Sequencing was done on a sample of PBMCs. Source of these receptors: a woman aged 40 to 55 in good health. Some clones in this sample may be carry-over from other donors' samples.

The chain recombines TRBV19 with TRBJ1-3; TRBD1 is a possible D gene (6 bases). CDR1 LNHDA and CDR2 SQIVND come from the germline V gene (reference sequence). The CDR3 sequence is 14 residues long. V lost 7 bases to trimming and J lost 0 bases, with 10 bases between them. The CDR3 loop is CASTRGDSGNTIYF. The DNA of the CDR3 is TGTGCCAGTACGAGGGGGGACTCTGGAAACACCATATATTTT.

In this sample, this clone turned up a few times. V gene TRBV6-1 combines with J gene TRBJ1-2; tentative D call: TRBD1 (6 bases). This CDR3 region has 14 residues. Germline CDR1 reads MNHNS; CDR2 reads SASEGT. V was cut by 1 base and J by 3 bases, with 9 bases left in between. CDR3 sequence (DNA): TGTGCCAGCAGTGAAGTTGCAGGGGACTATGGCTACACCTTC. The encoded protein is CASSEVAGDYGYTF.

The rearrangement uses TRBV28 and TRBJ2-6; TRBD2 matches at 12 bases. Per germline, CDR1 MDHEN and CDR2 SYDVKM. This CDR3 has 18 residues. The trim removed 4 bases at V and 4 bases at J, leaving 8 bases unmatched. The CDR3 is CASSSSGRAWYGANVLTF. In DNA form, the CDR3 reads TGTGCCAGCAGTTCTAGCGGGAGGGCTTGGTACGGGGCCAACGTCCTGACTTTC.

The chain couples TRBV7-6 to TRBJ2-1; 10 bases agree with TRBD2. Per germline, CDR1 SGHVS and CDR2 FNYEAQ. After removal of 0 bases from V and 0 bases from J, the junction contained 5 bases not matched to a gene. The CDR3 consists of 18 residues. CDR3 region: CASSLAGTSASSYNEQFF. The CDR3 DNA reads TGTGCCAGCAGCTTAGCAGGGACTAGCGCCAGCTCCTACAATGAGCAGTTCTTC.

J is TRBJ2-5 and V is TRBV5-6; 7 bases align to TRBD2. Germline CDR1 SGHDT, CDR2 YYEEEE. Trimming cost V 3 bases and J 1 base; bases outside gene matches: 9. The CDR3 is 16 amino acids. CDR3 in DNA: TGTGCCAGCAGCTGGGGGGGTGGCGGCACCCAAGAGACCCAGTACTTC. It translates to CASSWGGGGTQETQYF.

The chain couples TRBV7-9 to TRBJ1-1; TRBD1 agrees at 9 bases. Germline assignment: CDR1 SEHNR and CDR2 FQNEAQ (reference sequence). Losses at the gene ends were 5 bases for V and 3 bases for J; bases not matched to a gene: 16. The CDR3 is 18 residues long. DNA of the CDR3: TGTGCCAGCAGCCCCGGTCGACAGGGGGTTTTCGATTACACTGAAGCTTTCTTT. It yields the protein CASSPGRQGVFDYTEAFF.

CDR3 in DNA: TGTGCCAGCAGCGAGGCGGGAGGTCTACTCTACGAGCAGTACTTC. Protein sequence: CASSEAGGLLYEQYF. The chain carries TRBV7-2 and TRBJ2-7; 8 nucleotides line up with TRBD2. Germline V CDR1 and CDR2: SGHTA, FQGNSA. V lost 5 bases to trimming and J lost 3 bases; unmatched junction nucleotides: 9. This CDR3 spans 15 amino acids. The full variable domain, rest sourced from reference TRBV7-2 and TRBJ2-7, is GAGVSQSPSNKVTEKGKDVELRCDPISGHTALYWYRQSLGQGLEFLIYFQGNSAPDKSGLPSDRFSAERTGGSVSTLTIQRTQQEDSAVYLCASSEAGGLLYEQYFGPGTRLTVT.

V and J are TRBV6-1 and TRBJ2-7; D may match TRBD1 or TRBD2 (5 bases each). Germline V gives CDR1 MNHNS, CDR2 SASEGT. Deletions cut 3 bases from V and 7 bases from J, with 13 bases between. The length of the CDR3 is 13 residues. The CDR3 nucleotides are TGTGCCAGCAGTGATCTGAGGGGCGGGGAGCAGTACTTC. This encodes CASSDLRGGEQYF.

This chain joins TRBV6-4 and TRBJ1-4, with 7 bases fitting TRBD1. Trimming took 6 bases from V and 4 from J; bases not matched to a gene: 2. The V gene's germline CDR1 is MRHNA and CDR2 SNTAGT. This CDR3 is 13 amino acids long. The CDR3 DNA sequence: TGTGCCAGCAGCCGGGACAGTAATGAAAAACTGTTTTTT. It encodes CASSRDSNEKLFF.

The chain uses TRBV19 and TRBJ1-4, with D tentatively TRBD1 (6 bases). With 6 bases removed from V and 3 bases from J, the gap between germline ends came to 14 bases. Germline CDR1 and CDR2: LNHDA and SQIVND (reference sequence). This CDR3 comprises 15 residues. CDR3 sequence (DNA): TGTGCCAGTAGCATCCAGGGGTTGGCTAATGAAAAACTGTTTTTT. Its protein is CASSIQGLANEKLFF.

The chain carries TRBV7-6 and TRBJ1-1, with D hard to call. V dropped 4 bases and J dropped 0 bases, with 9 bases sitting between them. CDR1 SGHVS and CDR2 FNYEAQ come from the germline V gene. The CDR3 consists of 14 residues. As DNA, the CDR3 is TGTGCCAGCAGCTATGATCGGATGAACACTGAAGCTTTCTTT. Protein: CASSYDRMNTEAFF.

In this sample, this clone turned up many times. The chain employs TRBV2 and TRBJ1-2; weak D call: TRBD1 (6 bases). Trimming pared 6 bases from V and 5 bases from J, leaving 16 bases between. In germline, CDR1 is SNHLY, CDR2 FYNNEI. The CDR3 consists of 14 residues. The CDR3 DNA reads as TGTGCCAGCAGACCAGGGGACAAGGGTTATGGCTACACCTTC. It yields the protein CASRPGDKGYGYTF.

J is TRBJ2-7 and V is TRBV6-5, with 11 bases identical to TRBD2. The V and J ends lost 10 bases and 1 base, in that order; junction bases with no gene match: 9. CDR3 length: 15 amino acids. Germline CDR1 reads MNHEY; CDR2 reads SVGAGI. CDR3 in amino acids: CATPGASGRSYEQYF. As DNA, the CDR3 is TGTGCCACACCCGGGGCTAGCGGGAGGTCCTACGAGCAGTACTTC.

The genes are TRBV28 and TRBJ2-2, with a weak D call TRBD2 (6 bases). Germline V lookup: CDR1 MDHEN, CDR2 SYDVKM. The CDR3 totals 17 residues. Trimming removed 4 bases from V and 0 bases from J, with 15 bases in between. As DNA, the CDR3 is TGTGCCAGCAGTTCCGATTGGACTATCTCGAACACCGGGGAGCTGTTTTTT. Encoded protein: CASSSDWTISNTGELFF. The full variable domain, its missing parts supplied by reference TRBV28 and TRBJ2-2, is DVKVTQSSRYLVKRTGEKVFLECVQDMDHENMFWYRQDPGLGLRLIYFSYDVKMKEKGDIPEGYSVSREKKERFSLILESASTNQTSMYLCASSSDWTISNTGELFFGEGSRLTVL.